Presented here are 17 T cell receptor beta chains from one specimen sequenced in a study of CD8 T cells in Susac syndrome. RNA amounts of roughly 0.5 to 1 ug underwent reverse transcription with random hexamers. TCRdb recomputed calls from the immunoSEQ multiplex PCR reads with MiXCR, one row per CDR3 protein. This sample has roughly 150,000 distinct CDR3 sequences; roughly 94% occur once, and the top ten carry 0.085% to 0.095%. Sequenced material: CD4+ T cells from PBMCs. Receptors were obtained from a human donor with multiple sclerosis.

CDR3 sequence: CSARGGGGKNIQYF. CDR3 nucleotides: TGCAGTGCTAGAGGGGGAGGGGGCAAAAACATTCAGTACTTC. The chain has TRBV20-1 and TRBJ2-4; a possible D gene is TRBD2 (7 bases). This CDR3 comprises 14 residues. The germline V gene has CDR1 DFQATT and CDR2 SNEGSKA (reference sequence). The V gene lost 1 base and the J gene lost 3 bases, with 10 bases spanning the gap.

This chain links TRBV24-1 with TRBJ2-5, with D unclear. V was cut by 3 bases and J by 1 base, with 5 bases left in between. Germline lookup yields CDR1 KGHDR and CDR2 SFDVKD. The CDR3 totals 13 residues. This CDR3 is CATSDVSQETQYF. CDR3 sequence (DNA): TGTGCCACCAGTGATGTGAGCCAAGAGACCCAGTACTTC.

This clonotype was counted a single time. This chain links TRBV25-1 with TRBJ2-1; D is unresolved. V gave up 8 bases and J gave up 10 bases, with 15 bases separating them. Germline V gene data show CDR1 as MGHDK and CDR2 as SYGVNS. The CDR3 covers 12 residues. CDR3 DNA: TGTGCCAGCGCCCTGGATTTGGGGGAGCAGTTCTTC. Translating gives CASALDLGEQFF.

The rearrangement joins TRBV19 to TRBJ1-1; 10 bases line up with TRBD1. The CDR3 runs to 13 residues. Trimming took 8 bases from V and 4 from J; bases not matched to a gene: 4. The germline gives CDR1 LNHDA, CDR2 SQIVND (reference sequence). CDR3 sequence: CASADRGPTEAFF. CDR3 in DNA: TGTGCCAGTGCTGACAGGGGGCCCACTGAAGCTTTCTTT.

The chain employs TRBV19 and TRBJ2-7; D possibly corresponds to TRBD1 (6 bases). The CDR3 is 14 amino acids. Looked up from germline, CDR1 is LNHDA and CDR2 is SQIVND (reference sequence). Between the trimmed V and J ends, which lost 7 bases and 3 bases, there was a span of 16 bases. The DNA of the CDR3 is TGTGCCAGTACCAGGACAGTTACCGACTACGAGCAGTACTTC. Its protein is CASTRTVTDYEQYF.

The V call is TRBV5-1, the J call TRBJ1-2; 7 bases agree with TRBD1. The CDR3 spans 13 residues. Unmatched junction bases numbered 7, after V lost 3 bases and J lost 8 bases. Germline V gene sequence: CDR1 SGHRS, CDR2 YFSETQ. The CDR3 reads CASSYDRDAGYTF. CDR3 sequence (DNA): TGCGCCAGCAGCTACGACAGGGACGCGGGCTACACCTTC.

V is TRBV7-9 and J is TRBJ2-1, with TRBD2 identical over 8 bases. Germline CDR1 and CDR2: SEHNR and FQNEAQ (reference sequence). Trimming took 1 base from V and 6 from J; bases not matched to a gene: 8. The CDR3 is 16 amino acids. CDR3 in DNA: TGTGCCAGCAGCTTAGTTGCGGGAGGCCCCCTCAATGAGCAGTTCTTC. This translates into CASSLVAGGPLNEQFF.

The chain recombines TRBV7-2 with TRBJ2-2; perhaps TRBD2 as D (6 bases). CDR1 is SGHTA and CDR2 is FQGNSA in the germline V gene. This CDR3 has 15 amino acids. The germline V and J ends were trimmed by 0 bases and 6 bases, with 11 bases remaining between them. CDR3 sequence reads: CASSLARRASGELFF. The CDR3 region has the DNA TGTGCCAGCAGCTTAGCCCGGAGGGCGTCCGGGGAGCTGTTTTTT.

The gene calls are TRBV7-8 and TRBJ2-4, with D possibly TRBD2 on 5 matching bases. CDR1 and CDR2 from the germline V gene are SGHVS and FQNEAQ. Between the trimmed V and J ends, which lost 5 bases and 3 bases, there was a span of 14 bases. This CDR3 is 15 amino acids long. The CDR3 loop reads CASSTRRMDKNIQYF. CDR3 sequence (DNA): TGTGCCAGCAGCACTAGAAGAATGGACAAAAACATTCAGTACTTC.

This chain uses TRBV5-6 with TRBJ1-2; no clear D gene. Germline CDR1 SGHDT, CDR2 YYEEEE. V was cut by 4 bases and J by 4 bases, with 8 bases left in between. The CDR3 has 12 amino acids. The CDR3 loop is CASSRIVYGYTF. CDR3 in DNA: TGTGCCAGCAGCCGAATAGTCTATGGCTACACCTTC.

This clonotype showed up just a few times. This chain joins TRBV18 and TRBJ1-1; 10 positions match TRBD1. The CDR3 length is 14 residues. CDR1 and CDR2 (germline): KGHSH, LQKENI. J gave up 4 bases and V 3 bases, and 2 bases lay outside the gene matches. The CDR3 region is CASSPGTGATEAFF. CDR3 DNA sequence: TGTGCCAGCTCACCCGGGACAGGGGCCACTGAAGCTTTCTTT.

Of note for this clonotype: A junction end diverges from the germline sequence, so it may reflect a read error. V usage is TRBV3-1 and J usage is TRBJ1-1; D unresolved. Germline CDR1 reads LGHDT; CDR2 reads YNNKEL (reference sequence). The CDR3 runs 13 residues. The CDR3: CASSQVWNTEVFF. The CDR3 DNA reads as TGTGCCAGCAGCCAAGTCTGGAACACTGAAGTTTTCTTT.

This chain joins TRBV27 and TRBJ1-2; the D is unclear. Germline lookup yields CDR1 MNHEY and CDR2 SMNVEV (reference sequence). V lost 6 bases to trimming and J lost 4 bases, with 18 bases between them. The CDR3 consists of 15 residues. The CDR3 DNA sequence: TGTGCCAGCAGGCTTGGATCCGGAGGGAGCTATGGCTACACCTTC. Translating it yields CASRLGSGGSYGYTF.

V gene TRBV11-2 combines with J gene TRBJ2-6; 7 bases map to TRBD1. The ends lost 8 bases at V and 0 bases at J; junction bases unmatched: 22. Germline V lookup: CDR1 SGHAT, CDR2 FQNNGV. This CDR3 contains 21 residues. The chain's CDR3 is CASPTRLEQGTHFSGANVLTF. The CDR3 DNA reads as TGTGCCAGCCCAACCCGGTTAGAACAGGGGACCCACTTCTCTGGGGCCAACGTCCTGACTTTC.

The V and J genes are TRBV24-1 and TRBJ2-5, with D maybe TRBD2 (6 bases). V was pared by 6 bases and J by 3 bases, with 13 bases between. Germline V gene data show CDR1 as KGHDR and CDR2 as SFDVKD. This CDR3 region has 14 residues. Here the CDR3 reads CATSFGGREETQYF. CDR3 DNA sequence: TGTGCCACCAGTTTCGGGGGACGGGAAGAGACCCAGTACTTC.

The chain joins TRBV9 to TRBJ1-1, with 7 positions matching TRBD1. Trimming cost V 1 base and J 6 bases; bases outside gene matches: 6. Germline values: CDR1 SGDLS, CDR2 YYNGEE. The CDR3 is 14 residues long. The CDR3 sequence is CASSVSGGMAEAFF. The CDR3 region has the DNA TGTGCCAGCAGCGTATCAGGGGGGATGGCTGAAGCTTTCTTT.

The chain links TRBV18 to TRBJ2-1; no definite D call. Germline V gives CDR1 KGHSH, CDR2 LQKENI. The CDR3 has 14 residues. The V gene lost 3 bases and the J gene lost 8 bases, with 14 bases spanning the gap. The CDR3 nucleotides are TGTGCCAGCTCACCTAGGGCCCAAGCCGATGAGCAGTTCTTC. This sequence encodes CASSPRAQADEQFF. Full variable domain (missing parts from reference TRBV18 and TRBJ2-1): NAGVMQNPRHLVRRRGQEARLRCSPMKGHSHVYWYRQLPEEGLKFMVYLQKENIIDESGMPKERFSAEFPKEGPSILRIQQVVRGDSAAYFCASSPRAQADEQFFGPGTRLTVL.